This TCR beta chain was captured in a study of T cells in Graves' hyperthyroidism and ophthalmopathy. RNA transcripts yielded amplified TCR beta CDR3 regions. A set of HTBI primers served as the primers for a first-round RT-PCR of the TCR CDR3. TCRdb recomputed calls from the multiplex PCR reads with MiXCR, one row per CDR3 protein. The sample consists of hundreds of thousands of distinct CDR3 sequences, 25% of them appearing once. A lack of ophthalmopathy progression within 18 months defined stable Graves' hyperthyroidism. The diagnostic basis comprised clinical symptoms, serum thyroxine and TRAb, thyroid ultrasound and orbital computed tomography. Fresh 10 ml peripheral blood yielded PBMCs. A remark on this clonotype: The antigen remains unidentified.

Study-level findings and limits: Most clonotypes that expanded in the thyroid above 0.001 also showed up in blood.

This CDR3 contains 12 residues. The V and J ends lost 3 bases and 1 base respectively, with 7 bases between them. Germline V gene data show CDR1 as DFQATT and CDR2 as SNEGSKA (reference sequence). This sequence was found in a middle-aged man with Graves' hyperthyroidism. The J gene is TRBJ2-7, the V gene TRBV20-1; D is perhaps TRBD2 (5 bases). The sample comprised blood. CDR3 nucleotides: TGCAGTGCTAGCGGGGTTTCCTACGAGCAGTACTTC. This sequence encodes CSASGVSYEQYF.